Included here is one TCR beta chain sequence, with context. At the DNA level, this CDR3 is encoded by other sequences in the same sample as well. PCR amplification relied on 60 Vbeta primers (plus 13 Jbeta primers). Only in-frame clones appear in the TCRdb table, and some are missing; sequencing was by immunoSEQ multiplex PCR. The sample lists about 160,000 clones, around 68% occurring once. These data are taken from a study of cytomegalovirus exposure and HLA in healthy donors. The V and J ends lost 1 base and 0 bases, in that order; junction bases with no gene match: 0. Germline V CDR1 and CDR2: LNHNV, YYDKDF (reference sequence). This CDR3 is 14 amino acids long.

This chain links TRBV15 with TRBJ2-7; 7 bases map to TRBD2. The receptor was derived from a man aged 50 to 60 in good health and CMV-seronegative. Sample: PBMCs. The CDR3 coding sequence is TGTGCCACCAGCAGAGGCGGGGGCTCCTACGAGCAGTACTTC. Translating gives CATSRGGGSYEQYF.